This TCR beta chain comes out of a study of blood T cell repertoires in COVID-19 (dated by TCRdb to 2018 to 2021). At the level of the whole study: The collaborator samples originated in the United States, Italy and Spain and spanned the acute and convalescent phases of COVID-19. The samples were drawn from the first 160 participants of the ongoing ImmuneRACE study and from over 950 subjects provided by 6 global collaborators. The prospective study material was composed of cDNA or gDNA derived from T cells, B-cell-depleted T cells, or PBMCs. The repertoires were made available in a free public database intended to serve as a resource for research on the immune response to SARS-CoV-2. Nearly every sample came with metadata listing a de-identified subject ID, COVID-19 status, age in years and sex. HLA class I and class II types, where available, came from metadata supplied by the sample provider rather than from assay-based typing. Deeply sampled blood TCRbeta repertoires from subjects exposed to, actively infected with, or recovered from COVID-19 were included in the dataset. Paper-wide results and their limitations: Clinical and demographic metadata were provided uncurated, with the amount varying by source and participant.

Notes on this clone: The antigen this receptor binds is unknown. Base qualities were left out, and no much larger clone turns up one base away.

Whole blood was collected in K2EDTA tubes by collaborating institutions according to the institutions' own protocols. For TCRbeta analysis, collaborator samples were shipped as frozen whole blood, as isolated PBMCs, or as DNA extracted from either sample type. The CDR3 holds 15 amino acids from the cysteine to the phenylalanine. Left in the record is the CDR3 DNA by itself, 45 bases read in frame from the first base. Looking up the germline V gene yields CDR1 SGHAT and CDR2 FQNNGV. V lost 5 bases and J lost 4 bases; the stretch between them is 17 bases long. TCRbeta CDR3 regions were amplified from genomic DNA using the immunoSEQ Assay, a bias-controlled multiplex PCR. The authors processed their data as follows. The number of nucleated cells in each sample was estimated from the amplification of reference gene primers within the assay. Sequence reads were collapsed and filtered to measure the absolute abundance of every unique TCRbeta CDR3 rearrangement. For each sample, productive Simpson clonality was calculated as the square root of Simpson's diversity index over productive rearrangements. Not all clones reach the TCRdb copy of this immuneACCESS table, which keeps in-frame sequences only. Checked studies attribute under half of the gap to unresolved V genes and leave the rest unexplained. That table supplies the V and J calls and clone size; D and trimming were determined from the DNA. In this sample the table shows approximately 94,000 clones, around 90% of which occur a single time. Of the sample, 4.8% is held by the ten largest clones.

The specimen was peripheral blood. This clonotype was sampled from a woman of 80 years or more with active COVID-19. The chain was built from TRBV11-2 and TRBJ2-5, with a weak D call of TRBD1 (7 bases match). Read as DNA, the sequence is TGTGCCAGCAGCCGAACCCCAGGGGGAGGAGAGACCCAGTACTTC. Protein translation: CASSRTPGGGETQYF.